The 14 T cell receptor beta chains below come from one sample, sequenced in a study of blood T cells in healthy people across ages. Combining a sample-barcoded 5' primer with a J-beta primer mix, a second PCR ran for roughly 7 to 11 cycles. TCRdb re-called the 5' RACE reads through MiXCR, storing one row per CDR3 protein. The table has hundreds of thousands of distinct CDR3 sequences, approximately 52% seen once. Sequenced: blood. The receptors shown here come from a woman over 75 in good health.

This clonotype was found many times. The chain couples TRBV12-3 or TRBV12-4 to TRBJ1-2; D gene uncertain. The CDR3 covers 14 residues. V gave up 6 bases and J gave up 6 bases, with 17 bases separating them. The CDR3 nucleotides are TGTGCCAGCAGCCCCCGGCCCGGCGCTGATGGCTACACCTTC. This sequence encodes CASSPRPGADGYTF.

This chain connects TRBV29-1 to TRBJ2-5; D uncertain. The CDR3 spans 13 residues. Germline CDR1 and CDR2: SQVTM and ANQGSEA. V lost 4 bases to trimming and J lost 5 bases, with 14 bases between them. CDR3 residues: CSVGQRLSETQYF. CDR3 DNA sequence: TGCAGCGTTGGGCAGCGCCTCTCCGAGACCCAGTACTTC.

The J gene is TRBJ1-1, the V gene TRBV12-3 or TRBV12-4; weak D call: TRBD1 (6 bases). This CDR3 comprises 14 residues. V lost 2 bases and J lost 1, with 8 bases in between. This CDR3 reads CASSLRDTNTEAFF. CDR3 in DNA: TGTGCCAGCAGTTTACGGGACACGAACACTGAAGCTTTCTTT.

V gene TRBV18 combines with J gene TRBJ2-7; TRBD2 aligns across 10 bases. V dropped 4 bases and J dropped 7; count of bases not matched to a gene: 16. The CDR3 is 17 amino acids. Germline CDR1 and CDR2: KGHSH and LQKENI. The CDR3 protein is CASSLRTSGNLNDEQYF. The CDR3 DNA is TGTGCCAGCTCACTCAGGACTAGCGGAAATCTCAACGATGAGCAGTACTTC.

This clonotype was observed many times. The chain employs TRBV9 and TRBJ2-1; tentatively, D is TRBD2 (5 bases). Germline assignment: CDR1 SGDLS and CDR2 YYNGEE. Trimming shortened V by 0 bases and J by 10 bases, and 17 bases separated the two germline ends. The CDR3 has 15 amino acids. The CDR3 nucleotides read TGTGCCAGCAGCGTAGGCGGTGGAGGACTGGGGGAGCAGTTCTTC. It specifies CASSVGGGGLGEQFF.

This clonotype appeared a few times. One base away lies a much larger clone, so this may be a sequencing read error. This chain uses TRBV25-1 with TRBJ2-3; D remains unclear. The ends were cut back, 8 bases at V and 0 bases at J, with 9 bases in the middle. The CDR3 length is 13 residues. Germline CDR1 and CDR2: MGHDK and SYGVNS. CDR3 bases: TGTGCCAGCGCAGTGGGGAGCACAGATACGCAGTATTTT. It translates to CASAVGSTDTQYF.

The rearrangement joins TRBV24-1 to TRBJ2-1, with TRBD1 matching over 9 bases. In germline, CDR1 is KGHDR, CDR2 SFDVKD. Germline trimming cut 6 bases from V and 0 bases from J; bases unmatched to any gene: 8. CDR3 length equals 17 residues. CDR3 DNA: TGTGCCACCAGTAAGACACAGGGGGCCTTCTCCTACAATGAGCAGTTCTTC. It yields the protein CATSKTQGAFSYNEQFF.

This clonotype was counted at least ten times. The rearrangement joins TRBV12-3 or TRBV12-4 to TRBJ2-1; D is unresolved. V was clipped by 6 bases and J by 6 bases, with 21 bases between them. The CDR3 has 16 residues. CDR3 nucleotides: TGTGCCAGCAGGGCCAGGTTGGCCGAGTATAGCAATGAGCAGTTCTTC. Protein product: CASRARLAEYSNEQFF.

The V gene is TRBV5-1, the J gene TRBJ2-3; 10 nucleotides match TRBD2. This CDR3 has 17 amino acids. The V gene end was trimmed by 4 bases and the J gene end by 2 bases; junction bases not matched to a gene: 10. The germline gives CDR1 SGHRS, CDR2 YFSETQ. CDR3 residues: CASSEFLAGETTDTQYF. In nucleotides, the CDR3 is TGCGCCAGCAGCGAATTCCTAGCGGGGGAAACCACAGATACGCAGTATTTT.

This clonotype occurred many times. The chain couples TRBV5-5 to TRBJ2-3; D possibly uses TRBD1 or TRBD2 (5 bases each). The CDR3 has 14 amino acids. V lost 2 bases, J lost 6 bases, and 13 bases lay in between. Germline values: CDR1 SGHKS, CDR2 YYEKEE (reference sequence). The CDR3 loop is CASSLLGEGDTQYF. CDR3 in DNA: TGTGCCAGCAGCTTACTGGGGGAAGGGGATACGCAGTATTTT.

The CDR3 here is CASSSGGRLAGRNEQFF. CDR3 bases: TGTGCCAGCAGCTCAGGAGGTAGGCTAGCGGGCCGGAATGAGCAGTTCTTC. This sequence joins TRBV11-2 and TRBJ2-1; the match to TRBD2 covers 8 bases. V shed 4 bases and J 7 bases; nucleotides not matched to a gene: 15. Germline lookup yields CDR1 SGHAT and CDR2 FQNNGV. This CDR3 is 17 amino acids long. The entire variable domain, with the rest obtained from reference TRBV11-2 and TRBJ2-1, is as follows: EAGVAQSPRYKIIEKRQSVAFWCNPISGHATLYWYQQILGQGPKLLIQFQNNGVVDDSQLPKDRFSAERLKGVDSTLKIQPAKLEDSAVYLCASSSGGRLAGRNEQFFGPGTRLTVL.

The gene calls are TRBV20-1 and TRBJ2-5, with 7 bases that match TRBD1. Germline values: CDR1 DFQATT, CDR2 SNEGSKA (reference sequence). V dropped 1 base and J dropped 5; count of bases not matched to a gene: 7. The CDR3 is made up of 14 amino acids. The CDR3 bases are TGCAGTGCTAGAGCAAGACAGGGTCGGGAGACCCAGTACTTC. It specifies CSARARQGRETQYF.

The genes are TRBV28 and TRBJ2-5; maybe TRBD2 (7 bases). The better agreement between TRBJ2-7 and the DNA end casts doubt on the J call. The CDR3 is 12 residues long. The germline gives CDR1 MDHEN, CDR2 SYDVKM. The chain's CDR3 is CASSLGGREQYF. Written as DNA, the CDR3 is TGTGCCAGCTCCTTGGGGGGGCGCGAGCAGTACTTC.

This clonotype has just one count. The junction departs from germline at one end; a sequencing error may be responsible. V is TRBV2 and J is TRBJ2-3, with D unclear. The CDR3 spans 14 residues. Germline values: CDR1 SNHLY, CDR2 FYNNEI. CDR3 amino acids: CACSEWPETDTQYF. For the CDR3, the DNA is TGTGCCTGCAGTGAATGGCCGGAGACAGATACGCAGTATTTT.